The 22 T cell receptor beta chains in this list originate from one sample, sequenced in a study of post-analysis software for immune sequencing data. Researchers reported that TCR beta cDNA libraries carried unique molecular identifiers. One entry per CDR3 protein results from TCRdb running MiXCR on the PCR reads. The sample has approximately 180,000 distinct CDR3 sequences; approximately 30% are singletons. Broader study findings: Patients had higher frequencies than controls of roughly five TRBV segments, including TRBV5-6, TRBV5-1 and TRBV20-1.

Their antigen targets remain unknown. Sequenced sample: blood. The receptors derive from a girl aged 5-17 years with multiple sclerosis.

This clonotype was counted at least ten times. As DNA, the CDR3 is TGTGCCAGCAGCGTAGATTGGGCAGACGCTAACTATGGCTACACCTTC. Protein product: CASSVDWADANYGYTF. The chain couples TRBV9 to TRBJ1-2, with no clear D. In germline, CDR1 is SGDLS, CDR2 YYNGEE. The CDR3 contains 16 residues. Deletions cut 0 bases from V and 0 bases from J, with 12 bases between.

This sequence joins TRBV10-3 and TRBJ2-7; D is possibly TRBD1 or TRBD2 (5 bases each). This CDR3 region has 15 residues. The germline V and J ends were trimmed by 0 bases and 1 base, with 10 bases remaining between them. Germline V gene sequence: CDR1 ENHRY, CDR2 SYGVKD. CDR3 sequence (DNA): TGTGCCATCAGTGAGTCGGGACGGGGTTCCTACGAGCAGTACTTC. It specifies CAISESGRGSYEQYF.

This clonotype was detected ten times or more. V and J are TRBV5-1 and TRBJ2-5; D is perhaps TRBD2 (5 bases). V gave up 3 bases and J gave up 2 bases, with 11 bases separating them. The CDR3 consists of 14 residues. Germline V gives CDR1 SGHRS, CDR2 YFSETQ. CDR3 nucleotides: TGCGCCAGCAGCTCCCCGGAGGATCAAGAGACCCAGTACTTC. It encodes CASSSPEDQETQYF.

Points on this clonotype: A much bigger clone sits one base away, suggesting this may be a read error. The chain carries TRBV29-1 and TRBJ2-1; the D gene is possibly TRBD1 (7 bases). The germline V gene encodes CDR1 SQVTM and CDR2 ANQGSEA. This CDR3 is 17 amino acids long. V lost 4 bases and J lost 13, with 32 bases in between. The CDR3 coding sequence is TGCAGCGTTGGACAACCGCGAAAAGGGATCAGGGGGGAGACCCAGTTCTTC. Translating it yields CSVGQPRKGIRGETQFF.

V usage is TRBV20-1 and J usage is TRBJ1-1, with 10 bases identical to TRBD1. V was pared by 6 bases and J by 3 bases, with 10 bases of the junction left unmatched. The V gene's germline CDR1 is DFQATT and CDR2 SNEGSKA (reference sequence). The CDR3 totals 15 residues. In DNA, the CDR3 is TGCAGTGCCACGAACAGGGGGACAGGGGACACTGAAGCTTTCTTT. As protein: CSATNRGTGDTEAFF.

This clonotype was recorded at least ten times. The genes are TRBV13 and TRBJ2-5; possibly TRBD2 for D (5 bases). The CDR3 totals 15 residues. Germline CDR1 is PRHDT and CDR2 is FYEKMQ (reference sequence). V lost 3 bases and J 1 base, leaving 12 bases between the germline ends. For the CDR3, the DNA is TGTGCCAGCAGCTTTGGAGGCAGGAGCCAAGAGACCCAGTACTTC. Translation: CASSFGGRSQETQYF.

This chain connects TRBV7-9 to TRBJ1-4; TRBD1 might be the D (6 bases). This CDR3 is 15 amino acids long. V lost 3 bases to trimming and J lost 6 bases, with 14 bases between them. Per germline, CDR1 SEHNR and CDR2 FQNEAQ (reference sequence). The CDR3 here is CASSFSGAGDEKLFF. The CDR3 DNA reads as TGTGCCAGCAGCTTTAGCGGGGCAGGGGATGAAAAACTGTTTTTT.

This clonotype showed up just a few times. The chain carries TRBV28 and TRBJ2-7; D gene ambiguous. CDR3 length: 18 residues. Trimming pared 3 bases from V and 0 bases from J, leaving 21 bases between. Germline V CDR1 and CDR2: MDHEN, SYDVKM. The CDR3 spells CASSFNGFGRSFSYEQYF. The CDR3 DNA reads TGTGCCAGCAGTTTCAACGGGTTCGGACGGTCATTCTCCTACGAGCAGTACTTC.

This clonotype was found a few times. V is TRBV19 and J is TRBJ2-5; TRBD1 agrees at 8 bases. Germline assignment: CDR1 LNHDA and CDR2 SQIVND (reference sequence). This CDR3 comprises 15 residues. V was pared by 3 bases and J by 11 bases, with 14 bases of the junction left unmatched. CDR3 region: CASSMTWTGNNEQYF. The DNA for the CDR3 is TGTGCCAGTAGTATGACGTGGACAGGGAACAATGAGCAGTACTTC.

This clonotype was found many times. V gene TRBV12-3 or TRBV12-4 combines with J gene TRBJ2-1; unclear D gene. CDR3 length: 13 amino acids. Trimming shortened V by 6 bases and J by 4 bases, and 10 bases separated the two germline ends. This chain's CDR3 is CASSWESYNEQFF. In DNA form, the CDR3 reads TGTGCCAGCAGCTGGGAATCATACAATGAGCAGTTCTTC.

The table lists this clonotype with a few counts. The V gene is TRBV7-9, the J gene TRBJ1-2; D ambiguous. The CDR3 runs 12 residues. The germline CDR1 and CDR2 sequences are SEHNR and FQNEAQ (reference sequence). Trimming cost V 0 bases and J 4 bases, with 3 bases left between them. For the CDR3, the DNA is TGTGCCAGCAGCTTAGCCTTCTATGGCTACACCTTC. Its protein product is CASSLAFYGYTF.

The chain combines TRBV3-1 with TRBJ1-5; D is uncertain. The CDR3 totals 13 residues. Germline values: CDR1 LGHDT, CDR2 YNNKEL (reference sequence). Deletions cut 1 base from V and 0 bases from J, with 1 base between. The DNA for the CDR3 is TGTGCCAGCAGCCAAGCTAGCAATCAGCCCCAGCATTTT. Amino acids: CASSQASNQPQHF.

With regard to this clonotype: A much larger clonotype is one base distant, so this may be a read error. The rearrangement links TRBV4-1 to TRBJ2-5, with D possibly matching TRBD2 (6 bases). The germline V and J ends were trimmed by 2 bases and 3 bases, with 19 bases remaining between them. This CDR3 is 17 amino acids long. The germline V gene encodes CDR1 MGHRA and CDR2 YSYEKL. The CDR3 DNA reads as TGCGCCAGCAGCCAAACGCGGGGAGTAGCGGAGAAAGAGACCCAGTACTTC. Protein: CASSQTRGVAEKETQYF.

This clonotype is termed medium-sized. The chain uses TRBV2 and TRBJ2-1, with a tentative D call TRBD1 (5 bases). From germline, CDR1 is SNHLY and CDR2 FYNNEI. CDR3 length: 10 amino acids. V lost 5 bases, J lost 10 bases, and 6 bases lay in between. CDR3 sequence reads: CASSWTEQFF. The CDR3 DNA follows: TGTGCCAGCAGTTGGACAGAGCAGTTCTTC.

This clonotype appeared many times. The rearrangement uses TRBV7-2 and TRBJ1-1; 7 bases agree with TRBD1. V dropped 6 bases and J dropped 4; count of bases not matched to a gene: 8. Per germline, CDR1 SGHTA and CDR2 FQGNSA. The CDR3 contains 14 residues. The CDR3 protein is CASRTTGEITEAFF. As DNA, the CDR3 is TGTGCCAGCAGAACCACAGGGGAGATCACTGAAGCTTTCTTT.

This clonotype was found a few times. The V and J genes are TRBV6-5 and TRBJ1-1; maybe TRBD1 (6 bases). CDR3 length equals 13 residues. CDR1 MNHEY and CDR2 SVGAGI come from the germline V gene. Trimming removed 2 bases at V and 3 bases at J, with 7 bases between. For the CDR3, the DNA is TGTGCCAGCAGTTACGACAGGCACACTGAAGCTTTCTTT. It yields the protein CASSYDRHTEAFF.

This clonotype has at least ten counts. V gene TRBV20-1 combines with J gene TRBJ2-3; D remains ambiguous. Germline assignment: CDR1 DFQATT and CDR2 SNEGSKA (reference sequence). Trimming stripped 8 bases from V and 2 bases from J, with 11 bases between. The CDR3 length is 12 residues. This CDR3 reads CSTKQITDTQYF. The CDR3 coding sequence is TGCAGTACAAAACAGATCACAGATACGCAGTATTTT.

This clonotype appeared a single time. A much larger clonotype is one base distant, so this may be a read error. V gene TRBV5-1 combines with J gene TRBJ2-1, with D perhaps matching TRBD2 (5 bases). Trimming removed 4 bases at V and 10 bases at J, with 9 bases between. There are 11 residues in the CDR3. Looked up from germline, CDR1 is SGHRS and CDR2 is YFSETQ. The DNA for the CDR3 is TGCGCCAGCAGCAGCGGCTACGAGCAGTTCTTC. Protein sequence: CASSSGYEQFF. The full variable domain, in which reference TRBV5-1 and TRBJ2-1 provide the parts outside the CDR3, is KAGVTQTPRYLIKTRGQQVTLSCSPISGHRSVSWYQQTPGQGLQFLFEYFSETQRNKGNFPGRFSGRQFSNSRSEMNVSTLELGDSALYLCASSSGYEQFFGPGTRLTVL.

There are a few counts of this clonotype. V gene TRBV12-3 or TRBV12-4 combines with J gene TRBJ2-1, with 11 nucleotides matching TRBD2. TRBJ2-7 matches the DNA end more closely, so the J call is doubtful. The CDR3 spans 15 residues. The CDR3 coding sequence is TGTGCCAGCAGTTTAGCTAGCGGGAGGGCAAGTGAGCAGTACTTC. This gives the protein CASSLASGRASEQYF.

The gene calls are TRBV25-1 and TRBJ2-3, with D tentatively TRBD1 or TRBD2 (5 bases each). Trimming took 6 bases from V and 6 from J, leaving 13 bases between them. Germline CDR1 MGHDK, CDR2 SYGVNS. The CDR3 consists of 13 residues. The CDR3 DNA is TGTGCCAGCAGCGCCGCAGGGAGTGATACGCAGTATTTT. Amino acid sequence: CASSAAGSDTQYF.

This clonotype occurred a few times. V and J are TRBV6-1 and TRBJ2-4; TRBD2 agrees at 14 bases. Germline assignment: CDR1 MNHNS and CDR2 SASEGT. The CDR3 runs 18 residues. V was pared by 7 bases and J by 7 bases, with 15 bases of the junction left unmatched. CDR3 amino acids: CASTFLPGTSGRGNIQYF. The DNA of the CDR3 is TGTGCCAGCACCTTCCTTCCCGGGACTAGCGGGAGAGGGAACATTCAGTACTTC.

This clonotype was seen just once. V and J are TRBV7-6 and TRBJ1-1; D gene unclear. The CDR3 is 15 residues long. Germline-derived CDR1 and CDR2 are SGHVS and FNYEAQ. Trimming took 2 bases from V and 1 from J, leaving 11 bases between them. This chain's CDR3 is CASSLTPFENTEAFF. The CDR3 nucleotides are TGTGCCAGCAGCTTAACCCCCTTCGAGAACACTGAAGCTTTCTTT.